This T cell receptor beta chain was captured by sequencing in a study of blood T cells in healthy people across ages. Study-level results: There were more naive CD4+ cells and higher diversity in long-lived donors than in aged donors.

With a J-beta primer mix and a sample-barcoded 5' primer, a second PCR ran roughly 6 to 11 cycles. TCRdb independently ran MiXCR on the 5' RACE reads; one entry per CDR3 protein. This sample carries approximately 800,000 distinct CDR3 sequences, around 25% of them seen once, and the ten largest clones take 3.7%. Note on this clonotype: Its antigen is unidentified.

CDR3 length: 14 amino acids. Per the germline V gene, CDR1 is LNHDA and CDR2 is SQIVND (reference sequence). Trimming left V 0 bases short and J 3 bases short, with 6 bases between. This same sample was also taken into another study, of T cells of mothers and their children.

Sequencing was done on a sample of blood. The V gene is TRBV19, the J gene TRBJ1-5; D gene uncertain. This clonotype originated in a boy between 10 and 17 years old in good health. In nucleotides, the CDR3 is TGTGCCAGTAGTATAGACAGCTACAATCAGCCCCAGCATTTT. Its protein is CASSIDSYNQPQHF.